The next 3 T cell receptor beta chains were all read from a single sample in a study of beta chain features in type 1 diabetes. Study conclusions and caveats: Across all four CD4+ subsets, people with type 1 diabetes showed modestly shorter TCRB CDR3s.

All of the isolated RNA was reverse transcribed, so expressed TCRB transcripts were sequenced. Some clones are missing from TCRdb's copy, which holds only in-frame ones; the method was immunoSEQ multiplex PCR. The sample holds under 350,000 clones, around 24% seen once. The antigens these receptors bind are not known. The sample consisted of naive CD4+ T cells from blood. Receptor source: a woman aged 25 to 39 with type 1 diabetes.

V and J are TRBV4-2 and TRBJ2-1; TRBD2 agrees at 14 bases. The CDR3 length is 16 residues. V lost 2 bases and J lost 8; bases outside the gene matches: 5. Germline V gene lookup returns CDR1 LGHNA and CDR2 YNFKEQ. The CDR3: CASSQPPGLAGDEQFF. CDR3 nucleotides: TGTGCCAGCAGCCAACCCCCGGGACTAGCGGGAGATGAGCAGTTCTTC.

The chain couples TRBV7-2 to TRBJ2-1; 8 nucleotides match TRBD2. Unmatched junction bases numbered 6, after V lost 5 bases and J lost 15 bases. The germline CDR1 and CDR2 sequences are SGHTA and FQGNSA. The CDR3 length is 11 residues. The CDR3 DNA reads as TGTGCCAGCAGCCGCGGGGGGAAAAGGTTCTTC. It yields the protein CASSRGGKRFF.

The gene calls are TRBV11-2 and TRBJ2-7; 7 bases fit TRBD2. J gave up 6 bases and V 2 bases, and 10 bases lay outside the gene matches. The CDR3 runs 15 residues. Germline loops: CDR1 SGHAT, CDR2 FQNNGV. The CDR3 nucleotides are TGTGCCAGCAGCTTAATAGAGGGAGGGCCTCGCGAGCAGTACTTC. Translated, it gives CASSLIEGGPREQYF.